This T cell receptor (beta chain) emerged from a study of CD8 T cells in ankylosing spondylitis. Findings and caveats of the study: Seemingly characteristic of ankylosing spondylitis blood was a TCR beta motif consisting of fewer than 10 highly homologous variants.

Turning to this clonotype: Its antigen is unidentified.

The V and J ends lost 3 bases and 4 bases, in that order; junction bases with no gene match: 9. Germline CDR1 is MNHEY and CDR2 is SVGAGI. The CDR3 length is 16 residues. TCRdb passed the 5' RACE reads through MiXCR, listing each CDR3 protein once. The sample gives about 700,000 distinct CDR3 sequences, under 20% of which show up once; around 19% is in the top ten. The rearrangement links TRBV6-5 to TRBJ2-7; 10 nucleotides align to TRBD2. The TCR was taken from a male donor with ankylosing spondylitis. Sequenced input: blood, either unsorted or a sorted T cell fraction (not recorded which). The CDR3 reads CASSYSTSGAEYEQYF. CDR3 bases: TGTGCCAGCAGTTATTCAACTAGCGGGGCGGAATACGAGCAGTACTTC.